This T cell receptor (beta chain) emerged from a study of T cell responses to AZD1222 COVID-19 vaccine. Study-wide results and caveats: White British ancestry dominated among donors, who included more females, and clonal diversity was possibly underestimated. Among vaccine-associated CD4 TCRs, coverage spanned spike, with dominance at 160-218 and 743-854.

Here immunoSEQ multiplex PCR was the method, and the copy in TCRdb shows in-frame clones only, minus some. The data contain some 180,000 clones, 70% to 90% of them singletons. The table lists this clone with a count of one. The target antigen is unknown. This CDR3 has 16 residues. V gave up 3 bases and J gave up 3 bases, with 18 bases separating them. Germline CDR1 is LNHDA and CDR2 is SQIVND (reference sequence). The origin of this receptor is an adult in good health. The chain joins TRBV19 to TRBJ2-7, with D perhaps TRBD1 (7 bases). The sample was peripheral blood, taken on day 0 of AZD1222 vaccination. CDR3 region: CASSIEGGGDFYEQYF. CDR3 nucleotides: TGTGCCAGTAGTATCGAAGGAGGGGGCGATTTCTACGAGCAGTACTTC. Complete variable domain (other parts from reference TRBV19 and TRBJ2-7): DGGITQSPKYLFRKEGQNVTLSCEQNLNHDAMYWYRQDPGQGLRLIYYSQIVNDFQKGDIAEGYSVSREKKESFPLTVTSAQKNPTAFYLCASSIEGGGDFYEQYFGPGTRLTVT.